The rows below give T cell receptor beta chains drawn from one sample of a study of T-cell reconstitution after alpha-beta-depleted transplantation in children. TCRdb processed the PCR reads anew with MiXCR; each CDR3 protein has one entry. The sample lists fewer than 350,000 distinct CDR3 sequences, around 7.3% occurring once. The sample consisted of peripheral blood, taken 360 days after TCRalphabeta/CD19-depleted stem cell transplant. The receptors were gathered from a female patient aged 2-10 years who had a stem cell transplant for Fanconi anemia, so the T cells may come from the graft donor. The CDR3 runs from the conserved cysteine through the conserved F or W. The order of the fields is clone size, V gene, D gene, J gene, CDR3 protein, CDR3 DNA. D genes are given only for firm matches. Clone size is stated in some rows and not others, as once, few, many or a class when expanded.

many,TRBV20-1,TRBD2,TRBJ2-1,CSARESQTGLGGNEQFF,TGCAGTGCTAGAGAGTCCCAGACGGGACTAGGTGGCAATGAGCAGTTCTTC
.,TRBV18,.,TRBJ2-3,CASSPLTGFTDTQYF,TGTGCCAGCTCACCACTTACAGGGTTCACAGATACGCAGTATTTT
few,TRBV7-9,TRBD1,TRBJ1-2,CASSNSGQLYGYTF,TGTGCCAGCAGCAATTCGGGACAGCTCTATGGCTACACCTTC
many,TRBV7-2,TRBD1,TRBJ1-1,CASSQTGGGVEAFF,TGTGCCAGCAGCCAGACAGGGGGAGGTGTTGAAGCTTTCTTT
many,TRBV12-3/TRBV12-4,.,TRBJ2-2,CASSYSVGELFF,TGTGCCAGCAGTTACTCGGTCGGGGAGCTGTTTTTT
many,TRBV3-1,TRBD2,TRBJ2-1,CASSTLLTSGNFNEQFF,TGTGCCAGCAGCACCTTGCTGACTAGCGGGAATTTTAATGAGCAGTTCTTC
many,TRBV7-3,TRBD2,TRBJ2-2,CASSRGGSAGELFF,TGTGCCAGCAGCCGAGGCGGGAGTGCCGGGGAGCTGTTTTTT
.,TRBV12-3/TRBV12-4,.,TRBJ1-2,CASSEQSPVRLYGYTF,TGTGCCAGCAGTGAACAGAGCCCGGTCCGCCTCTATGGCTACACCTTC
few,TRBV2,.,TRBJ1-4,CASSEVTATNEKLFF,TGTGCCAGCAGTGAGGTTACAGCAACTAATGAAAAACTGTTTTTT
many,TRBV27,TRBD2,TRBJ2-2,CASSLLSGRAAAGELFF,TGTGCCAGCAGTTTATTGAGCGGGAGGGCCGCTGCCGGGGAGCTGTTTTTT
.,TRBV5-1,.,TRBJ1-3,CASSLAGALSGNTIYF,TGCGCCAGCAGCTTGGCAGGGGCCCTCTCTGGAAACACCATATATTTT
.,TRBV5-1,TRBD2,TRBJ2-1,CASSLYGGRALNEQFF,TGCGCCAGCAGCTTGTACGGCGGGAGGGCCCTCAATGAGCAGTTCTTC
many,TRBV12-3/TRBV12-4,.,TRBJ2-7,CASSFLYEQYF,TGTGCCAGCAGTTTTCTTTACGAGCAGTACTTC
.,TRBV27,TRBD2,TRBJ2-7,CASSLRLAGAGLNEQYF,TGTGCCAGCAGTTTACGGCTAGCGGGAGCCGGTTTGAACGAGCAGTACTTC
many,TRBV18,.,TRBJ2-5,CASSRDRQETQYF,TGTGCCAGCTCACGCGATCGGCAAGAGACCCAGTACTTC
many,TRBV5-1,TRBD1,TRBJ2-7,CASSMTGTGPSYEQYF,TGCGCCAGCAGCATGACCGGGACAGGGCCTTCCTACGAGCAGTACTTC
few,TRBV3-1,.,TRBJ1-1,CASSLGTPNTEAFF,TGTGCCAGCAGCCTCGGGACACCTAACACTGAAGCTTTCTTT
many,TRBV29-1,.,TRBJ2-3,CSVIGRGRDTQYF,TGCAGCGTTATTGGGAGGGGGAGGGATACGCAGTATTTT
many,TRBV7-9,.,TRBJ1-6,CASSLGGGSPLHF,TGTGCCAGCAGCTTGGGGGGCGGCTCACCCCTCCACTTT
many,TRBV6-6,.,TRBJ2-3,CASQMTGGDTQYF,TGTGCCAGTCAAATGACAGGAGGGGATACGCAGTATTTT
.,TRBV5-1,.,TRBJ2-1,CASSLVWGASSYNEQFF,TGCGCCAGCAGCTTGGTTTGGGGGGCCAGCTCCTACAATGAGCAGTTCTTC
many,TRBV20-1,TRBD1,TRBJ1-5,CSVSLGQGSQPQHF,TGCAGTGTATCCCTGGGACAGGGCAGTCAGCCCCAGCATTTT
few,TRBV29-1,.,TRBJ1-5,CSVSFSGAEPQHF,TGCAGCGTTAGTTTTTCAGGGGCGGAGCCCCAGCATTTT
few,TRBV28,.,TRBJ2-2,CASSAYLGTPGELFF,TGTGCCAGCAGTGCCTACCTCGGGACTCCCGGGGAGCTGTTTTTT
few,TRBV6-5,.,TRBJ1-2,CASRQTVGGYTF,TGTGCCAGCAGGCAAACAGTCGGTGGCTACACCTTC
.,TRBV18,TRBD1,TRBJ2-7,CASSPGTGPEGEQYF,TGTGCCAGCTCACCAGGGACAGGGCCGGAAGGCGAGCAGTACTTC
many,TRBV28,.,TRBJ1-5,CASSLLWGNQPQHF,TGTGCCAGCAGTTTACTTTGGGGGAATCAGCCCCAGCATTTT
few,TRBV4-3,.,TRBJ2-3,CASSQEAGGTDTQYF,TGCGCCAGCAGCCAAGAAGCAGGCGGCACAGATACGCAGTATTTT
many,TRBV20-1,.,TRBJ1-1,CSARERYQGRTLNTEAFF,TGCAGTGCTAGAGAGAGGTACCAGGGACGTACTTTGAACACTGAAGCTTTCTTT